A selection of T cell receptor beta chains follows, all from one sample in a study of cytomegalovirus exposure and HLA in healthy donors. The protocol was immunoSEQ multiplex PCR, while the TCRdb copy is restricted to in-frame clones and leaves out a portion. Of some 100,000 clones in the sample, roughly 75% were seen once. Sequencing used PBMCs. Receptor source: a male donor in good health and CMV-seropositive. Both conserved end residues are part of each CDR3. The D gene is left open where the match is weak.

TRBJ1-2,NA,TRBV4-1,CASSQENQRVRRSYGYTF
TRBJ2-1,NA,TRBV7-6,CASSSSLGRGLSPYNEQFF
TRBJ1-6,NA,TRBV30,CACSSSPYNSPLHF
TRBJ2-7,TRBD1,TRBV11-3,CASSAGTGEPSEQYF
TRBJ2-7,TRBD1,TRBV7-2,CASSFGTGGYEQYF
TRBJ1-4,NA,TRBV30,CAWTRGVNEKLFF
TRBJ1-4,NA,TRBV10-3,CAISDQGPQVGLFF
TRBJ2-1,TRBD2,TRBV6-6,CASSWGTSGGGDEQFF
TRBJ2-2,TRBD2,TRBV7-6,CASSLTRQRGERGELFF
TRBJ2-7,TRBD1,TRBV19,CASSPPGQKYEQYF
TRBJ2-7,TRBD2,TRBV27,CASSLSGTSGYEQYF
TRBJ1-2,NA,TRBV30,CASPDRFYGYTF
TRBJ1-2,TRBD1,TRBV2,CASRTGIANYGYTF
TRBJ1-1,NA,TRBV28,CASSHREGTEAFF
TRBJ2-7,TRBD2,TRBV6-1,CASSGSPAGGYEQYF
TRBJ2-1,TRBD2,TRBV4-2,CASSQVAGGLIGYDEQFF
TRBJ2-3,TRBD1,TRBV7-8,CASSYFRDRSTDTQYF
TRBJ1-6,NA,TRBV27,CASRETGGSPLHF
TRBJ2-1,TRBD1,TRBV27,CASSLRDSLNEQFF
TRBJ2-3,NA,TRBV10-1,CASSESGRSGTDTQYF
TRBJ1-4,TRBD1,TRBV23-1,CASLDRVAEKLFF
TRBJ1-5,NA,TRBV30,CAWSERWGDRTYDSNQPQHF
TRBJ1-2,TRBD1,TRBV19,CASISTGEGYTF
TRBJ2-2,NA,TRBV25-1,CASSEPAGSAGELFF
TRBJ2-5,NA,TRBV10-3,CAIRGTGGLEVETQYF
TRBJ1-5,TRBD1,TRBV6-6,CASEPDRGNRNQPQHF
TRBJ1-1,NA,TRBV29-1,CSVPEQGIHTEAFF
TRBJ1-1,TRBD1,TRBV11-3,CASTPGLGTDMNTEAFF
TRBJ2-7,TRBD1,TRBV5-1,CASSSGTGDLYEQYF
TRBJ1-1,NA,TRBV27,CASRILDRRPGHENTEAFF
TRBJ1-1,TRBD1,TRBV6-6,CASSYSRTGINTEAFF
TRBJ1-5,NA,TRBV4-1,CASSQGKGDSNQPQHF
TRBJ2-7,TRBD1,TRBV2,CASSTGGYSYEQYF
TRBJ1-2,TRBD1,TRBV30,CAWSHGQGSYGYTF
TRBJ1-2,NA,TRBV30,CAWSVAGNNYGYTF
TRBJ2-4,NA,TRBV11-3,CASSLGKEADADIQYF
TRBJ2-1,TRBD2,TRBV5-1,CASSLAYLGGGYNEQFF
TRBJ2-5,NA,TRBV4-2,CASSQGGDRETQYF
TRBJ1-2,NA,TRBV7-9,CASSPRPSYGYTF
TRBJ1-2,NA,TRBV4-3,CASSQESGNSYYGYTF
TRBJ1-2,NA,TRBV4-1,CASSPTPAGKGYTF
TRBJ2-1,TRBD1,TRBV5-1,CASSFGTANNEQFF
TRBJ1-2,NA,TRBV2,CASRQQPGHGSTF
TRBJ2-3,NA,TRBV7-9,CASSLLSLSTDTQYF
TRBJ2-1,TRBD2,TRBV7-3,CASSLGLVSGEQFF